Below, 12 T cell receptor beta chains from the same sample are listed, as sequenced in a study of PD-1 blockade in classical Hodgkin lymphoma. Every single patient, without exception, relapsed after autologous stem cell transplantation, and brentuximab vedotin exposure varied. The protocol was immunoSEQ multiplex PCR, while the TCRdb copy is restricted to in-frame clones and leaves out a portion. In the table there are some 19,000 clones, roughly 80% of which are singletons. Sequenced here: peripheral blood mononuclear cells (PBMCs), sampled at baseline. Every receptor here comes from a human donor with classical Hodgkin lymphoma.

The chain couples TRBV10-1 to TRBJ1-2, with D unclear. CDR1 WNHNN and CDR2 SYGVQD come from the germline V gene (reference sequence). The V end lost 4 bases, the J end lost 8 bases, and 14 bases lay between the germline ends. This CDR3 spans 13 amino acids. CDR3 DNA sequence: TGCGCCAGCAGTGCTAGGACTTTAGAGGGCTACACCTTC. Protein product: CASSARTLEGYTF.

This clone was seen just once. This chain joins TRBV6-1 and TRBJ1-4; D is possibly TRBD1 (5 bases). Germline V lookup: CDR1 MNHNS, CDR2 SASEGT. The CDR3 covers 15 residues. Trimming stripped 0 bases from V and 4 bases from J, with 9 bases between. CDR3 amino acids: CASSEARGGNEKLFF. CDR3 coding DNA: TGTGCCAGCAGTGAAGCGCGTGGGGGTAATGAAAAACTGTTTTTT.

The chain links TRBV2 to TRBJ2-5, with 10 bases lining up with TRBD1. The V gene end was trimmed by 5 bases and the J gene end by 2 bases; junction bases not matched to a gene: 2. CDR1 and CDR2 from the germline V gene are SNHLY and FYNNEI. This CDR3 is 14 amino acids long. The CDR3 sequence is CASSWGQGQETQYF. CDR3 coding DNA: TGTGCCAGCAGTTGGGGACAGGGGCAAGAGACCCAGTACTTC.

DNA for the CDR3: TGTGCCAGCAGCTGGAGTGCGGGGGACCCCTACGAGCAGTACTTC. Protein product: CASSWSAGDPYEQYF. This sequence joins TRBV7-9 and TRBJ2-7; 7 nucleotides agree with TRBD2. The V gene's germline CDR1 is SEHNR and CDR2 FQNEAQ (reference sequence). The V segment lost 4 bases and the J segment 2 bases; nucleotides outside the gene matches: 8. This CDR3 spans 15 amino acids.

The chain recombines TRBV4-1 with TRBJ2-1; D is uncertain. From germline, CDR1 is MGHRA and CDR2 YSYEKL. CDR3 length: 17 residues. V was pared by 1 base and J by 0 bases, with 13 bases between. In DNA form, the CDR3 reads TGCGCCAGCAGCCAAGGTGGTAACTTACCCTCCTACAATGAGCAGTTCTTC. As protein: CASSQGGNLPSYNEQFF.

About this clone: Sequence at one end of the junction differs from germline and may be a read error. The chain employs TRBV25-1 and TRBJ2-7; D is possibly TRBD1 (6 bases). The V gene's germline CDR1 is MGHDK and CDR2 SYGVNS. The CDR3 is made up of 13 amino acids. CDR3 DNA sequence: TGTGCCAGCAGTGAACCTTATGGGGGCGAGCAGCACTTC. Translation gives CASSEPYGGEQHF.

The chain has TRBV6-6 and TRBJ2-7, with TRBD1 matching over 9 bases. Trimming took 5 bases from V and 4 from J; bases not matched to a gene: 3. The CDR3 runs 13 residues. Per the germline V gene, CDR1 is MNHNY and CDR2 is SVGAGI (reference sequence). CDR3: CASSQGQGYEQYF. Written as DNA, the CDR3 is TGTGCCAGCAGTCAGGGACAGGGTTACGAGCAGTACTTC.

V gene TRBV2 combines with J gene TRBJ2-1; TRBD2 aligns across 11 bases. Losses at the gene ends were 8 bases for V and 0 bases for J; bases not matched to a gene: 9. The CDR3 totals 17 residues. CDR1 is SNHLY, CDR2 FYNNEI, per germline. CDR3 region: CASWDPSGGFSYNEQFF. CDR3 bases: TGTGCCAGCTGGGACCCTAGCGGGGGGTTCTCCTACAATGAGCAGTTCTTC.

The chain combines TRBV29-1 with TRBJ1-3, with TRBD1 as a possible D gene (6 bases). The CDR3 totals 13 residues. Germline V gene sequence: CDR1 SQVTM, CDR2 ANQGSEA. V gave up 7 bases and J gave up 1 base, with 11 bases separating them. CDR3 sequence reads: CSAQGLSGNTIYF. Here the CDR3 DNA reads TGCAGCGCGCAGGGGCTGTCTGGAAACACCATATATTTT.

J is TRBJ2-3 and V is TRBV6-5; 7 bases map to TRBD1. J lost 0 bases, V lost 5 bases, and 2 bases had no gene match. There are 14 residues in the CDR3. Per germline, CDR1 MNHEY and CDR2 SVGAGI. Here the CDR3 reads CASSRDSSTDTQYF. DNA of the CDR3: TGTGCCAGCAGTCGGGACAGTAGCACAGATACGCAGTATTTT.

V is TRBV4-3 and J is TRBJ2-5; possible D gene TRBD2, 6 bases. Germline lookup yields CDR1 LGHNA and CDR2 YSLEER. The CDR3 length is 15 residues. Trimming left V 4 bases short and J 5 bases short, with 17 bases between. The CDR3 sequence is CASSPSGTPGETQYF. CDR3 coding DNA: TGCGCCAGCAGCCCTTCGGGGACTCCTGGGGAGACCCAGTACTTC.

The CDR3 reads CASRLGLHRAGSNQPQHF. The CDR3 nucleotides read TGTGCCAGCAGGTTAGGACTACATCGAGCGGGTAGCAATCAGCCCCAGCATTTT. The V and J genes are TRBV28 and TRBJ1-5; D gene ambiguous. Trimming left V 6 bases short and J 0 bases short, with 21 bases between. In germline, CDR1 is MDHEN, CDR2 SYDVKM. The CDR3 has 18 residues.